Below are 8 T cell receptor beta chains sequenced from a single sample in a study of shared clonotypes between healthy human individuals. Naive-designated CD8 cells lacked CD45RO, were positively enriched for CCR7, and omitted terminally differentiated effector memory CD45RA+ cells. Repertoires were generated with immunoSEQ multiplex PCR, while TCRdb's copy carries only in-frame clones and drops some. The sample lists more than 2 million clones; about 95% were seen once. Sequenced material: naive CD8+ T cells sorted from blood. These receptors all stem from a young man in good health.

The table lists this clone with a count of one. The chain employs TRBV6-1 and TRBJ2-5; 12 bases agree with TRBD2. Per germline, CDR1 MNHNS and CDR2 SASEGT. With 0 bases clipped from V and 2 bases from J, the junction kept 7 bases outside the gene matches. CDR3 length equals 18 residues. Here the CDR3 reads CASSEAGWTSGAQETQYF. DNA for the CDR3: TGTGCCAGCAGTGAAGCGGGGTGGACTAGCGGGGCTCAAGAGACCCAGTACTTC.

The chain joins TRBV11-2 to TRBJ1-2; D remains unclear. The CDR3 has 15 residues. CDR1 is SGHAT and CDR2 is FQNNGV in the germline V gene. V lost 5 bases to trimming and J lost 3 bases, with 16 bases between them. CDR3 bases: TGTGCCAGCAGCCCCGCGGGGAATCTTGACTATGGCTACACCTTC. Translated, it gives CASSPAGNLDYGYTF.

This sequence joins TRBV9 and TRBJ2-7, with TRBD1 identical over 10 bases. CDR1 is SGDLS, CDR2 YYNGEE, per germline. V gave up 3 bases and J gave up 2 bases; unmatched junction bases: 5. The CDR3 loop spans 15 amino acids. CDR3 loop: CASSAMGTGAYEQYF. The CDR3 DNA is TGTGCCAGCAGCGCAATGGGGACAGGGGCCTACGAGCAGTACTTC.

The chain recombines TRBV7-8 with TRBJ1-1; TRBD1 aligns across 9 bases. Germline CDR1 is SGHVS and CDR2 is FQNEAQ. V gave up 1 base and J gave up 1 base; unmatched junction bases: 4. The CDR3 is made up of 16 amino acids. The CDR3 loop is CASSLVPDRGNTEAFF. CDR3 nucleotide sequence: TGTGCCAGCAGCTTAGTCCCGGACAGGGGGAACACTGAAGCTTTCTTT.

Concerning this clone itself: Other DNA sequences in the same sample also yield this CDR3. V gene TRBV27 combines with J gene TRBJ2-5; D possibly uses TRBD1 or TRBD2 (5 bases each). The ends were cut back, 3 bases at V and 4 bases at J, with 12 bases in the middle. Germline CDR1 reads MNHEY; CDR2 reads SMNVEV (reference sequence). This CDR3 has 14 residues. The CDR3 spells CASSLIGAGETQYF. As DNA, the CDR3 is TGTGCCAGCAGTTTGATCGGGGCAGGAGAGACCCAGTACTTC.

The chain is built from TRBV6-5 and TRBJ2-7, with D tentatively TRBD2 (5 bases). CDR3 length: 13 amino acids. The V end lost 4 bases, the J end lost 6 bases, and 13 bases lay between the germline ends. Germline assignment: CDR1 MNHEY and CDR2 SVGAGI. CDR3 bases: TGTGCCAGCAGTTCGGTGGGAGATGGCGAGCAGTACTTC. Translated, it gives CASSSVGDGEQYF.

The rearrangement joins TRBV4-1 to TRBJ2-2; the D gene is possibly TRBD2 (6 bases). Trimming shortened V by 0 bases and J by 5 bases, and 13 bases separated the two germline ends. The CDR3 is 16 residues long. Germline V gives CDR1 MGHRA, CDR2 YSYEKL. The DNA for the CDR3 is TGCGCCAGCAGCCAAGAATTAGCGGAAGGAACCGGGGAGCTGTTTTTT. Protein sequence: CASSQELAEGTGELFF.

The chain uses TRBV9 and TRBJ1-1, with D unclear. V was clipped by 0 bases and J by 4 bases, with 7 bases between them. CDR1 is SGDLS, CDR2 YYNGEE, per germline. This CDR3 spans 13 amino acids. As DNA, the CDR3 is TGTGCCAGCAGCGTAGCGGCGTTCACTGAAGCTTTCTTT. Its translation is CASSVAAFTEAFF.